This T cell receptor (beta chain) was sequenced in a study of blood T cell repertoires in COVID-19 (TCRdb year 2020). Background for the entire study: Samples from collaborators originated in the United States, Italy and Spain and spanned both the acute and convalescent phases of COVID-19. HLA class I and class II types, where available, came from metadata supplied by the sample provider rather than from assay-based typing. Sample metadata almost always included a de-identified subject ID, COVID-19 status, age in years and sex. The repertoires were released in a freely available public database meant as a resource for research on the immune response to SARS-CoV-2. Deeply sampled blood TCRbeta repertoires from subjects exposed to, actively infected with, or recovered from COVID-19 were included in the dataset. The material from the prospective study consisted of cDNA or gDNA derived from T cells, B-cell-depleted T cells, or PBMCs. Samples came from the ongoing ImmuneRACE study (first 160 participants) plus 1,254 subjects from 6 global collaborators. The paper's findings and limits, for the study overall: Clinical and demographic metadata were provided uncurated, with the amount varying by source and participant.

Points on this clone: The antigen this receptor binds is unknown. Per-base quality was not reported, and no clone a single base away is much larger than it.

In Seattle, one collaborating source enrolled patients while the infection was active and tracked those patients longitudinally over the course of disease. The collaborating institutions used their own protocols to collect whole blood in K2EDTA tubes. For TCRbeta analysis, collaborators shipped samples in one of three forms: frozen whole blood, isolated PBMCs, or DNA extracted from either of those sample types. TCRbeta CDR3 regions were amplified from genomic DNA by means of the immunoSEQ Assay, a bias-controlled multiplex PCR. On the study's bioinformatics: The number of nucleated cells in each sample was estimated from the amplification of reference gene primers within the assay. To quantify the absolute abundance of each unique TCRbeta CDR3 rearrangement, sequence reads were collapsed and filtered. For each sample, productive Simpson clonality was calculated as the square root of Simpson's diversity index across productive rearrangements. Here the immuneACCESS table is served through TCRdb, limited to in-frame sequences with V and J called. Missing clones are a known gap in these copies; in checked studies unresolved V genes cover under half, and the rest lacks a known reason. That table furnishes V, J and clone size, whereas the DNA furnished D and trimming. The sample table lists about 160,000 clones, about 90% of them with a count of one. The ten largest clones take up 4.8% of the sample.

The sequence came from a man aged 25-40 years with COVID-19, enrolled during active disease. The specimen sequenced was peripheral blood.

This receptor carries the CDR3 CASSGQGALGGYTF. The DNA sequence follows: TGTGCCAGCAGCGGACAGGGGGCTCTGGGTGGCTACACCTTC. The sequence joins TRBV7-3 to TRBJ1-2, with 11 junctional bases fitting TRBD1. Its CDR3 holds 14 amino acids, cysteine through phenylalanine. Kept here is only the CDR3 DNA, which spans 42 bases and is read in frame from base 1. V trim: 5 bases; J trim: 7 bases; unmatched bases: 6. In the germline V gene, CDR1 corresponds to SGHTA and CDR2 to FQGTGA.